This TCR beta chain was recovered during a study of blood T cell repertoires in COVID-19. Study-wide context: Both acute and convalescent COVID-19 samples were obtained from the United States, Italy and Spain. Nucleic acid was either cDNA or gDNA, and it came from T cells, B-cell-depleted T cells, or PBMCs.

Participants were aged 18 to 89 years, lived in over 20 US areas, and enrolled virtually. Cohorts were assigned according to the clinical history that participants reported. This CDR3 contains 18 residues. V gave up 5 bases and J gave up 6 bases; unmatched junction bases: 13. Germline loops: CDR1 SGHTA, CDR2 FQGNSA. This table comes from immunoSEQ multiplex PCR, and its TCRdb copy is limited to in-frame clones, with some not included. The sample records about 270,000 clones, under 95% being singletons. The TCR sequence derives from a woman aged 40-49 years with acute COVID-19. Specimen: PBMCs or T cells enriched from blood (not recorded which). The chain joins TRBV7-2 to TRBJ2-1; 13 bases align to TRBD2. The CDR3 DNA reads as TGTGCCAGCAGCACACGACTAGCGGGAGGCGGGACCGGCAATGAGCAGTTCTTC. Amino acid sequence: CASSTRLAGGGTGNEQFF.